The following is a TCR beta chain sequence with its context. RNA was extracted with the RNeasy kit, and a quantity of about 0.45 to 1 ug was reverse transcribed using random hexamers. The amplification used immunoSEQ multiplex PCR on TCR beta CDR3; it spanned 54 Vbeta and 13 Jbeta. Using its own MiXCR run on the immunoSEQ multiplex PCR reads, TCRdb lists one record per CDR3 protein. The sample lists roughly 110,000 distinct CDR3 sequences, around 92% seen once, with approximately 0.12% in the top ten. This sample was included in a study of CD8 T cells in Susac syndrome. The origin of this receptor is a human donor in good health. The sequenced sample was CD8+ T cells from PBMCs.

CDR3 region: CSVEERKQGAKNIQYF. CDR3 nucleotides: TGCAGCGTTGAAGAACGAAAACAGGGGGCCAAAAACATTCAGTACTTC. The J gene is TRBJ2-4, the V gene TRBV29-1, with 7 bases matching TRBD1. Germline V gives CDR1 SQVTM, CDR2 ANQGSEA. This CDR3 contains 16 residues. V dropped 0 bases and J dropped 1; count of bases not matched to a gene: 6. Full variable domain (remainder filled in from reference TRBV29-1 and TRBJ2-4): SAVISQKPSRDICQRGTSLTIQCQVDSQVTMMFWYRQQPGQSLTLIATANQGSEATYESGFVIDKFPISRPNLTFSTLTVSNMSPEDSSIYLCSVEERKQGAKNIQYFGAGTRLSVL.